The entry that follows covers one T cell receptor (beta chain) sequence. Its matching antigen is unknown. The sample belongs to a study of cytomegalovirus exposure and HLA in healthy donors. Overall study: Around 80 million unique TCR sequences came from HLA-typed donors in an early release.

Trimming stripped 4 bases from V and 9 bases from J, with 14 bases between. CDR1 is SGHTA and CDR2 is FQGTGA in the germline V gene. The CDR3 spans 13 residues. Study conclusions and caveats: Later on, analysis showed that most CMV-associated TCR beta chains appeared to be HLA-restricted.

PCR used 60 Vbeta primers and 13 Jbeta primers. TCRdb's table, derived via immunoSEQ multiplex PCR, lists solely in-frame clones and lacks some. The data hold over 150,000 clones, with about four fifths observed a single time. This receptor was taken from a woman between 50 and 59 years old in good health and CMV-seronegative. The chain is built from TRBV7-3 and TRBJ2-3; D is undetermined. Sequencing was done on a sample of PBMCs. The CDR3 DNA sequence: TGTGCCAGCAGCTCGTTGCCTAGAGGCACGCAGTATTTT. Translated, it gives CASSSLPRGTQYF.